Below are 10 T cell receptor beta chains sequenced from a single sample in a study of T cell repertoires in cytomegalovirus infection. MiXCR, applied by TCRdb to the reads, yields one record per CDR3 protein. The sample includes 400,000 or so distinct CDR3 sequences, 30% to 40% of them seen just once. The sequencing sample was made of PBMCs. These TCRs come from a human donor in good health (CMV status not recorded). Some clones in this sample may be carry-over from other donors' samples.

V gene TRBV7-9 combines with J gene TRBJ1-1; 7 positions match TRBD1. The CDR3 extends over 15 amino acids. The trim removed 1 base at V and 7 bases at J, leaving 9 bases unmatched. From germline, CDR1 is SEHNR and CDR2 FQNEAQ (reference sequence). CDR3 loop: CASSLGRTGNIEAFF. CDR3 nucleotide sequence: TGTGCCAGCAGCTTAGGGAGGACAGGAAATATTGAAGCTTTCTTT.

This sequence joins TRBV19 and TRBJ1-3; no clear D. Trimming left V 5 bases short and J 0 bases short, with 5 bases between. The germline V gene has CDR1 LNHDA and CDR2 SQIVND (reference sequence). This CDR3 has 13 amino acids. CDR3 in amino acids: CASSAGSGNTIYF. The CDR3 bases are TGTGCCAGTAGTGCGGGCTCTGGAAACACCATATATTTT.

Turning to this clonotype: Mismatch with germline at one junction end may stem from a read error. The chain combines TRBV20-1 with TRBJ2-1, with a weak D call TRBD2 (6 bases). The V gene's germline CDR1 is DFQATT and CDR2 SNEGSKA (reference sequence). The CDR3 length is 14 residues. CDR3 nucleotides: TGCAGTTCTAGGGACCGGGAGCACTACAATGAGCAGTTCTTC. Translating it yields CSSRDREHYNEQFF.

In this sample, this clonotype turned up many times. The chain is built from TRBV6-1 and TRBJ1-3; 7 nucleotides line up with TRBD1. CDR1 is MNHNS and CDR2 is SASEGT in the germline V gene. The CDR3 runs 14 residues. Trimming at V came to 6 bases and at J to 3 bases, leaving 5 bases not matched to a gene. Here the CDR3 DNA reads TGTGCCAGCAGGACAGGGATCTTTGGAAACACCATATATTTT. It specifies CASRTGIFGNTIYF.

This sequence joins TRBV5-4 and TRBJ1-4; D gene unclear. The CDR3 is 15 residues long. Germline values: CDR1 SGHNT, CDR2 YYREEE (reference sequence). The V end lost 0 bases, the J end lost 8 bases, and 14 bases lay between the germline ends. The CDR3 DNA is TGTGCCAGCAGCTTGGCCCACACCAAGGCCGAAAAACTGTTTTTT. This sequence encodes CASSLAHTKAEKLFF. Full variable domain (outside the CDR3, taken from reference TRBV5-4 and TRBJ1-4): ETGVTQSPTHLIKTRGQQVTLRCSSQSGHNTVSWYQQALGQGPQFIFQYYREEENGRGNFPPRFSGLQFPNYSSELNVNALELDDSALYLCASSLAHTKAEKLFFGSGTQLSVL.

V and J are TRBV6-5 and TRBJ1-5, with D possibly TRBD1 on 6 matching bases. Per germline, CDR1 MNHEY and CDR2 SVGAGI. V was clipped by 0 bases and J by 7 bases, with 13 bases between them. There are 15 residues in the CDR3. CDR3 in amino acids: CASSYSAQGNQPQHF. In nucleotides, the CDR3 is TGTGCCAGCAGTTACTCGGCACAGGGTAACCAGCCCCAGCATTTT.

This clonotype was counted only a few times. This chain joins TRBV28 and TRBJ1-5; D may be TRBD1 (5 bases). Deletions cut 8 bases from V and 4 bases from J, with 18 bases between. CDR3 length: 15 residues. Germline lookup yields CDR1 MDHEN and CDR2 SYDVKM. CDR3 amino acids: CASWGGVPRNQPQHF. The CDR3 nucleotides read TGTGCCAGCTGGGGGGGGGTTCCTAGGAATCAGCCCCAGCATTTT.

The chain links TRBV6-4 to TRBJ1-3; D gene unclear. V shed 9 bases and J shed 2 bases, with 14 bases lying between them. Germline values: CDR1 MRHNA, CDR2 SNTAGT. The CDR3 spans 14 residues. CDR3 sequence reads: CASYSPITGNTIYF. The CDR3 DNA is TGTGCCAGTTACTCGCCCATTACTGGAAACACCATATATTTT.

This clonotype has a handful of counts. The chain couples TRBV6-1 to TRBJ2-3, with TRBD1 matching 12 bases. Germline CDR1 MNHNS, CDR2 SASEGT. Losses at the gene ends were 6 bases for V and 1 base for J; bases not matched to a gene: 14. The CDR3 contains 19 residues. The CDR3 loop reads CASSFSGTGGWWGTDTQYF. CDR3 in DNA: TGTGCCAGCAGCTTTTCTGGGACAGGGGGCTGGTGGGGCACAGATACGCAGTATTTT.

This clonotype was seen a few times. The chain employs TRBV5-4 and TRBJ2-3; a possible D gene is TRBD2 (6 bases). Trimming took 0 bases from V and 3 from J, leaving 11 bases between them. The CDR3 has 15 residues. Germline V gene data show CDR1 as SGHNT and CDR2 as YYREEE (reference sequence). The CDR3 nucleotides read TGTGCCAGCAGCTTGGGGGGGGTCAAAACAGATACGCAGTATTTT. It is translated as CASSLGGVKTDTQYF. The full variable domain, rest sourced from reference TRBV5-4 and TRBJ2-3, is ETGVTQSPTHLIKTRGQQVTLRCSSQSGHNTVSWYQQALGQGPQFIFQYYREEENGRGNFPPRFSGLQFPNYSSELNVNALELDDSALYLCASSLGGVKTDTQYFGPGTRLTVL.